This record looks at one T cell receptor (beta chain) sequence and its context. Its cognate antigen has yet to be identified. Read data end 3 residues before the CDR3 end; the end is taken from the germline J gene. These data are taken from a study of Tregs in tolerant kidney transplant recipients (dated by TCRdb to between 2017 and 2020). Some background on the complete study: Before combined kidney and bone marrow transplantation, this study identified donor-specific regulatory T cells using TCRbeta sequencing and then followed those same cells after transplant.

Genomic DNA was extracted from sorted cells with the QIAGEN DNeasy Blood and Tissue Kit for TCRbeta CDR3 sequencing. High-throughput TCRbeta CDR3 sequencing, including PCR amplification with bias correction and internal controls, was performed commercially through immunoSEQ. On the authors' methods: Unique productive TCRbeta sequences were defined by CDR3 nucleotide sequence where primers matched, and otherwise by CDR3 amino acid sequence together with Vbeta and Jbeta genes. Sorting error was corrected by removing sequences shared between sorted populations at a frequency ratio of 2:1 or less, and the remaining shared sequences were assigned to the higher population. A sequence counted as donor-reactive if, in CFSE-low cells, the sequence had a frequency of at least 0.01% and was expanded at least 5-fold compared with unstimulated cells. Repertoire divergence was quantified by Jensen-Shannon divergence using the top 100 TCRbeta sequences ranked by frequency. For any sample with multiple sequencing runs, sorting error was corrected in each run separately before the runs were pooled. In its TCRdb copy, this immuneACCESS table keeps in-frame sequences only and misses some clones. Where compared with another copy, unresolved V genes explain less than half of these, and the others have no known cause. V, J and clone size reflect that table, while D and trimming were determined from the DNA. The sample's table covers about 23,000 clones. The top ten clones comprise 4.1% of the sample.

What the study reported, not specific to this receptor: Although technical replication error seemed to be minimal, the question of biological reproducibility was not addressed directly. In tolerant patients, donor-specific Tregs expanded more than Tregs overall, which suggests antigen-driven rather than nonspecific expansion. The study was constrained by small patient numbers, and validation of the findings is required in larger populations and under other immunosuppression protocols. For some patients the PCR primers changed over time, which made it impossible to compare the samples from those patients at the nucleotide level. The most biologically relevant and donor-specific TCRbeta repertoire appeared to be identified by expanding Tregs with activated donor B cells.

In light of the paper, this sample's time point label describes: 6 months after combined kidney and bone marrow transplant. The transplants used related donors with nonmyeloablative bone marrow transplantation, and mixed chimerism in the human trials was transient. Thawed PBMCs were FACS-sorted into unstimulated Tregs (CD4+CD25+CD127-), CD4+ non-Tregs (CD4+CD25-), CD4 cells and CD8 cells. Patients were a few combined kidney and bone marrow transplant recipients from the ITN036ST trial, and only these trial subjects had samples available. Healthy control blood was processed to PBMCs with a Ficoll density gradient and then cryopreserved, whereas patient PBMCs were collected both before and after transplant. V is reduced by 4 bases and J by 4 bases, leaving a spacing of 10 bases between them. The CDR3 sequence holds 12 residues, the cysteine and phenylalanine included. Of the CDR3's DNA, 27 bases were read; they are in frame from base 1. Reading the germline V gene (reference sequence) gives CDR1 DFQATT and CDR2 SNEGSKA.

The sequence is built from TRBV20-1 and TRBJ1-1, with the D gene too uncertain to name. Source: CD4+ T cells from blood (PBMCs), taken 6 months after the transplant. The origin of this receptor is a human patient who received a combined kidney and bone marrow transplant. Some T cells seen after a transplant may have their origin in the graft donor. The CDR3 protein is CSANFVGTEAFF. CDR3 bases read: TGCAGTGCTAACTTTGTTGGCACTGAA.